This section outlines one T cell receptor beta chain sequence together with its context. Its specificity is not known. This specimen comes from a study of blood T cells in healthy people across ages. Findings and caveats of the study: Per million T cells, the diversity of TCR beta decreased roughly linearly as age advanced. In the absence of known donor CMV status, changes in expanded clonotypes were possibly confounded.

The authors drew around 11 milliliters of peripheral blood from each donor. In each sample, at least 6 million PBMCs were isolated. Alongside a J-beta primer mix, a sample-barcoded 5' primer served in a second PCR lasting roughly 7 to 11 cycles. TCRdb processed the 5' RACE reads anew with MiXCR; each CDR3 protein has one entry. Of around 1.7 million distinct CDR3 sequences listed, 28% were seen once; the top ten hold roughly 8%. Sequencing was carried out using blood. The TCR was taken from a woman aged 25 to 39 in good health.

The CDR3 region is CASSLTPMGHYGYTF. The CDR3 nucleotides are TGTGCCAGCAGTCTTACTCCAATGGGCCACTATGGCTACACCTTC. The chain couples TRBV2 to TRBJ1-2; D is undetermined. Germline V gene lookup returns CDR1 SNHLY and CDR2 FYNNEI. The CDR3 covers 15 residues. Deletions cut 5 bases from V and 3 bases from J, with 16 bases between.